Listed here is a single T cell receptor (beta chain). Under the authors' procedure: Amplification of reference gene primers was used by the study to estimate nucleated cell counts. Profiled with immunoSEQ multiplex PCR; TCRdb holds only in-frame clones, not every one. Clone size and V and J calls were adopted from that table, with D and trimming inferred from the DNA. The profile shows 150,000 or so clones, 79% of them singletons. Germline V lookup: CDR1 SGHTA, CDR2 FQGTGA. V gave up 4 bases and J gave up 5 bases; unmatched junction bases: 9. This CDR3 has 15 amino acids. The data originate from a study of blood T cell repertoires in COVID-19. Study-level background: Italy, Spain and the United States were the sources of the convalescent and acute COVID-19 samples.

The TCR sequence derives from a woman in her sixties with COVID-19, enrolled during active disease. The rearrangement links TRBV7-3 to TRBJ2-3, with 7 nucleotides matching TRBD1. Material for sequencing was peripheral blood. The CDR3 sequence is CASSSRQGVGDTQYF. The CDR3 coding sequence is TGTGCCAGCAGCTCCAGACAGGGAGTCGGAGATACGCAGTATTTT.